These T cell receptor beta chains were read from a single sample in a study of cytomegalovirus exposure and HLA in healthy donors. The method was immunoSEQ multiplex PCR; TCRdb's version includes in-frame clones alone and lacks a portion of them. The sample lists 190,000 or so clones, roughly 80% seen once, with 1.6% in the top ten. Sequencing input: PBMCs. The source of these receptors is a man aged 50-59 years in good health and CMV-seronegative. CDR3s include the opening cysteine and the closing phenylalanine or tryptophan. Each record gives: D gene, J gene, clone size, V gene, CDR3 DNA, CDR3 protein. D genes are given only for firm matches. Rows give clone size only sometimes, using once, few, many, or a class for an expanded clone.

TRBD2 | TRBJ2-1 | . | TRBV7-2 | TGTGCCAGCAGCTCCCCGTCCGCGGGGGTAAATGAGCAGTTCTTC | CASSSPSAGVNEQFF
. | TRBJ2-1 | . | TRBV6-5 | TGTGCCAGCAGTTACGGGACTCAGTATCAATACAATGAGCAGTTCTTC | CASSYGTQYQYNEQFF
TRBD1 | TRBJ2-3 | . | TRBV5-6 | TGTGCCAGCAGTTTCACCCAGGGGGTCACAGATACGCAGTATTTT | CASSFTQGVTDTQYF
. | TRBJ1-3 | few | TRBV4-1 | TGCGCCAGCAGCCAACAGGACAGTTTGCGCGGAAACACCATATATTTT | CASSQQDSLRGNTIYF
. | TRBJ2-2 | . | TRBV19 | TGTGCCAGTAGGGACAGGAACACCGGGGAGCTGTTTTTT | CASRDRNTGELFF
TRBD2 | TRBJ2-2 | . | TRBV5-1 | TGCGCCAGCAGCTTGGTAGCGGGGCGGTTCCCCGGGGAGCTGTTTTTT | CASSLVAGRFPGELFF
. | TRBJ1-4 | few | TRBV19 | TGTGCCAGTAGTATCGGAGAAACTAATGAAAAACTGTTTTTT | CASSIGETNEKLFF
. | TRBJ1-2 | . | TRBV7-9 | TGTGCCAGCAGCTTAGTCGGACAGTTGAGCAGTGGCTACACCTTC | CASSLVGQLSSGYTF
TRBD2 | TRBJ2-5 | . | TRBV9 | TGTGCCAGCAGCGACGGGGGGACTATAGAGACCCAGTACTTC | CASSDGGTIETQYF
. | TRBJ1-6 | . | TRBV4-3 | TGCGCCAGCAGCCAAGATCTCCAGGGGAAATCACCCCTCCACTTT | CASSQDLQGKSPLHF
TRBD1 | TRBJ2-2 | few | TRBV5-4 | TGTGCCAGCAGTAGCCGGACAGGGTATCCCGGGGAGCTGTTTTTT | CASSSRTGYPGELFF
TRBD2 | TRBJ2-1 | few | TRBV7-9 | TGTGCCAGCAGCTCCACCGGGGGACTAGGCGATGAGCAGTTCTTC | CASSSTGGLGDEQFF
TRBD1 | TRBJ1-5 | . | TRBV6-5 | TGTGCCAGCAGTCTGACAGGGAGTAGCAATCAGCCCCAGCATTTT | CASSLTGSSNQPQHF
TRBD2 | TRBJ2-5 | . | TRBV5-1 | TGCGCCAGCAGCCCAAAAGGACTAGCGGGGGGCCTCCAAGAGACCCAGTACTTC | CASSPKGLAGGLQETQYF
TRBD2 | TRBJ2-1 | . | TRBV7-9 | TGTTCCAGCAGCTTCGGTCCTAGCGGGGGCCGGGACAATGAGCAGTTCTTC | CSSSFGPSGGRDNEQFF
TRBD1 | TRBJ1-5 | . | TRBV6-5 | TGTGCCAGCAGCCCAGACAGGGGGAGCAATCAGCCCCAGCATTTT | CASSPDRGSNQPQHF
. | TRBJ1-3 | . | TRBV4-1 | TGCGCCAGCAGCCAAGATATTGGCCAGGGTGCTGGAAACACCATATATTTT | CASSQDIGQGAGNTIYF
TRBD1 | TRBJ1-3 | . | TRBV9 | TGTGCCAGCAGCCCGAGGGGGACAGCAACTGGAAACACCATATATTTT | CASSPRGTATGNTIYF
TRBD1 | TRBJ2-1 | . | TRBV29-1 | TGCAGCGTTCACAGGGGGCAAATATACAATGAGCAGTTCTTC | CSVHRGQIYNEQFF
. | TRBJ1-5 | . | TRBV6-5 | TGTGCCAGCAGTTACTCGCGAAATCAGCCCCAGCATTTT | CASSYSRNQPQHF
TRBD1 | TRBJ2-2 | . | TRBV4-2 | TGTGCCAGCCAAGACAGGGACGGAAAGGCCGGGGAGCTGTTTTTT | CASQDRDGKAGELFF
. | TRBJ2-3 | . | TRBV28 | TGTGCCAGCGGCACCATCAGCACAGATACGCAGTATTTT | CASGTISTDTQYF
TRBD2 | TRBJ2-1 | . | TRBV10-3 | TGTGCCATCGCAAGCGGGGTGTCCTACAATGAGCAGTTCTTC | CAIASGVSYNEQFF
. | TRBJ1-6 | . | TRBV7-6 | TGTGCCAGCAGCCAACAGGCTCAGCCCGGATCACCCCTCCACTTT | CASSQQAQPGSPLHF
. | TRBJ2-7 | . | TRBV28 | TGTGCCAGCAGCCCCGGGACTCCATACGAGCAGTACTTC | CASSPGTPYEQYF
. | TRBJ2-5 | . | TRBV5-1 | TGCGCCAGCAGCCCTACAGGGCAAGAGACCCAGTACTTC | CASSPTGQETQYF
. | TRBJ2-1 | . | TRBV6-1 | TGTGCCAGCAGTGGCGGGGGCGTGACCTACAATGAGCAGTTCTTC | CASSGGGVTYNEQFF
TRBD1 | TRBJ2-3 | . | TRBV28 | TGTGCCAGCAGTTTGCAGGGGGCAGATACGCAGTATTTT | CASSLQGADTQYF
TRBD1 | TRBJ1-3 | . | TRBV7-9 | TGTGCCAGCAGCTTAGTTTTACAGGGGTCCGTATTT | CASSLVLQGSVF
TRBD2 | TRBJ2-1 | . | TRBV10-3 | TGTGCCATCAGGGGGACTAGCGGGGACAATGAGCAGTTCTTC | CAIRGTSGDNEQFF
. | TRBJ2-7 | . | TRBV7-2 | TGTGCCAGCAGCCCCCAAGGGGCAGGCCTCTCCTACGAGCAGTACTTC | CASSPQGAGLSYEQYF
. | TRBJ2-3 | . | TRBV7-3 | TGTGCCAGCAGCCTCAACTACCCGGATACGCAGTATTTT | CASSLNYPDTQYF
TRBD2 | TRBJ2-5 | . | TRBV7-2 | TGTGCCAGCAGTTCTAGCGGGGGGGCTGCGACCCAGTACTTC | CASSSSGGAATQYF
. | TRBJ1-5 | . | TRBV6-5 | TGTGCCAGCAGAGGACCAGGGAATCAGCCCCAGCATTTT | CASRGPGNQPQHF
TRBD2 | TRBJ2-5 | . | TRBV7-6 | TGTGCCAGCAGCGCTAGGAGCACTAGCGTTGAGACCCAGTACTTC | CASSARSTSVETQYF
TRBD1 | TRBJ1-2 | . | TRBV6-1 | TGTGCCAGCAGAATTGGGACAGAGTTGTATGGCTACACCTTC | CASRIGTELYGYTF
. | TRBJ2-7 | . | TRBV27 | TGTGCCAGCAGTACCCTCCCAGGTACCTACGAGCAGTACTTC | CASSTLPGTYEQYF
TRBD1 | TRBJ2-7 | . | TRBV19 | TGTGCCAGTAGTAAGCCGGGACAGTTATACGAGCAGTACTTC | CASSKPGQLYEQYF
. | TRBJ1-2 | . | TRBV19 | TGTGCCAGTAGCTCCTCCGACAAAGTTGCTAACTATGGCTACACCTTC | CASSSSDKVANYGYTF